Shown below are 13 T cell receptor beta chains from a single sample sequenced in a study of shared clonotypes between healthy human individuals. The method was immunoSEQ multiplex PCR; TCRdb's version includes in-frame clones alone and lacks a portion of them. The sample comprises about 2,500,000 clones, about 92% of which are singletons, and over 0.12% rests with the top ten. Input material: naive CD4+ T cells sorted from blood. Subset noted: CD45RA+ positively selected. The receptors originated from a man aged 18 to 29 in good health.

This rearrangement joins TRBV4-1 to TRBJ2-3; 11 bases match TRBD2. Germline V gives CDR1 MGHRA, CDR2 YSYEKL. CDR3 length equals 17 residues. Germline trimming cut 4 bases from V and 2 bases from J; bases unmatched to any gene: 8. This CDR3 reads CASSRISSGGSTDTQYF. CDR3 nucleotides: TGCGCCAGCAGCCGAATCTCTAGCGGGGGGTCCACAGATACGCAGTATTTT.

The chain carries TRBV27 and TRBJ2-7, with 10 bases fitting TRBD1. The CDR3 covers 15 residues. The germline V gene has CDR1 MNHEY and CDR2 SMNVEV (reference sequence). Losses at the gene ends were 5 bases for V and 4 bases for J; bases not matched to a gene: 8. The CDR3 sequence: CASSPRDRGWYEQYF. Here the CDR3 DNA reads TGTGCCAGCAGTCCCCGGGACAGGGGATGGTACGAGCAGTACTTC.

V and J are TRBV29-1 and TRBJ1-1, with 9 bases matching TRBD1. Germline lookup yields CDR1 SQVTM and CDR2 ANQGSEA. The CDR3 has 12 amino acids. V lost 5 bases and J lost 9; bases outside the gene matches: 7. CDR3 nucleotide sequence: TGCAGCGTTAGAACAGGGGGCCGCAAAGCTTTCTTT. It yields the protein CSVRTGGRKAFF.

CDR3 coding DNA: TGCGCCAGCAGCTTGGGGGGGACTGTTCCTAACTATGGCTACACCTTC. It translates to CASSLGGTVPNYGYTF. This chain connects TRBV5-1 to TRBJ1-2, with D possibly TRBD1 on 5 matching bases. The germline V gene encodes CDR1 SGHRS and CDR2 YFSETQ. Trimming stripped 0 bases from V and 0 bases from J, with 12 bases between. The CDR3 contains 16 residues.

The chain is built from TRBV7-8 and TRBJ1-1; D is undetermined. V lost 0 bases and J 1 base, leaving 12 bases between the germline ends. CDR1 SGHVS and CDR2 FQNEAQ come from the germline V gene. The CDR3 is made up of 16 amino acids. This CDR3 is CASSLAGARRNTEAFF. CDR3 DNA sequence: TGTGCCAGCAGCTTAGCGGGCGCCAGGAGGAACACTGAAGCTTTCTTT.

The chain employs TRBV25-1 and TRBJ1-6; TRBD1 agrees at 7 bases. The CDR3 covers 15 residues. CDR1 MGHDK and CDR2 SYGVNS come from the germline V gene. The V and J ends lost 6 bases and 7 bases, in that order; junction bases with no gene match: 9. The CDR3 is CASRTAQGNNSPLHF. The CDR3 nucleotides are TGTGCCAGCAGGACCGCACAGGGGAACAATTCACCCCTCCACTTT.

This clone appeared a few times. The J gene is TRBJ1-4, the V gene TRBV6-6; no definite D call. This CDR3 spans 11 amino acids. V was trimmed by 5 bases and J by 10 bases, leaving 8 bases between them. Germline V gives CDR1 MNHNY, CDR2 SVGAGI (reference sequence). This CDR3 reads CASSPAGKLFF. DNA of the CDR3: TGTGCCAGCAGTCCTGCCGGAAAACTGTTTTTT.

This chain links TRBV19 with TRBJ1-1; 7 bases match TRBD1. Germline CDR1 and CDR2: LNHDA and SQIVND (reference sequence). The CDR3 covers 14 residues. V was pared by 6 bases and J by 1 base, with 5 bases of the junction left unmatched. Here the CDR3 DNA reads TGTGCCAGTAGAGACAGGGCGGCGAACACTGAAGCTTTCTTT. This encodes CASRDRAANTEAFF.

The chain combines TRBV5-6 with TRBJ2-1; 11 nucleotides match TRBD2. J gave up 4 bases and V 4 bases, and 7 bases lay outside the gene matches. Germline assignment: CDR1 SGHDT and CDR2 YYEEEE. This CDR3 contains 16 residues. The CDR3 loop reads CASSPPGLAGYNEQFF. CDR3 DNA: TGTGCCAGCAGCCCTCCCGGACTAGCGGGTTACAATGAGCAGTTCTTC.

The V call is TRBV28, the J call TRBJ2-7; D is unclear. V was shortened by 6 bases and J by 4 bases, with 19 bases between the two germline ends. The CDR3 has 15 residues. Germline-derived CDR1 and CDR2 are MDHEN and SYDVKM. The CDR3: CASRGPIGLGYEQYF. For the CDR3, the DNA is TGTGCCAGCAGGGGTCCCATTGGCCTCGGGTACGAGCAGTACTTC.

This chain uses TRBV6-5 with TRBJ2-7; D possibly matches TRBD1 or TRBD2 (5 bases each). This CDR3 comprises 12 residues. Deletions cut 6 bases from V and 7 bases from J, with 13 bases between. CDR1 and CDR2 (germline): MNHEY, SVGAGI. The CDR3 sequence is CASSHRGEEQYF. DNA of the CDR3: TGTGCCAGCAGCCACCGAGGGGAGGAGCAGTACTTC.

The CDR3 spells CAWTGVDTQYF. CDR3 nucleotides: TGTGCCTGGACAGGGGTAGATACGCAGTATTTT. The chain uses TRBV30 and TRBJ2-3, with D perhaps TRBD1 (6 bases). This CDR3 has 11 residues. The germline V gene encodes CDR1 GTSNPN and CDR2 SVGIG (reference sequence). V shed 4 bases and J shed 5 bases, with 7 bases lying between them.

Here the CDR3 DNA reads TGTGCCAGCAGCCAAGCAAAGGGACTAGATGGGGTCGATACGCAGTATTTT. Translating it yields CASSQAKGLDGVDTQYF. The chain links TRBV4-2 to TRBJ2-3; the match to TRBD2 covers 8 bases. There are 17 residues in the CDR3. J lost 6 bases, V lost 1 base, and 12 bases had no gene match. Germline V CDR1 and CDR2: LGHNA, YNFKEQ.